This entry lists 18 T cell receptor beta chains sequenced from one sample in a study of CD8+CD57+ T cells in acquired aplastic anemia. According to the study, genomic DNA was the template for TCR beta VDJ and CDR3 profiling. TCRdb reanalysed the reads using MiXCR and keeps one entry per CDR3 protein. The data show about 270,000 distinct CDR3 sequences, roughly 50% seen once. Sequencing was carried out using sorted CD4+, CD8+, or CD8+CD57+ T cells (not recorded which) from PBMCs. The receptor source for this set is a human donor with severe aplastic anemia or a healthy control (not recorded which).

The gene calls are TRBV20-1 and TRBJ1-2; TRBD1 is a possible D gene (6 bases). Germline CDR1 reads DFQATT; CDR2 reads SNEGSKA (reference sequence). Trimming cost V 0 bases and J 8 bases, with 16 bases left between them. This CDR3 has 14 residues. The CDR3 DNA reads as TGCAGTGCTAGAGATACAGGACAGTCAGGGGGCTACACCTTC. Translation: CSARDTGQSGGYTF.

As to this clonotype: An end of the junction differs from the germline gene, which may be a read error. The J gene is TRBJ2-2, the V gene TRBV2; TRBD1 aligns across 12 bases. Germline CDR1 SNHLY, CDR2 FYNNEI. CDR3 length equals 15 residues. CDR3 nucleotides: TGTGCCAGCAGCGGGGACAGGGGGCCTACCGGGGAGCTGTCTTTT. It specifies CASSGDRGPTGELSF.

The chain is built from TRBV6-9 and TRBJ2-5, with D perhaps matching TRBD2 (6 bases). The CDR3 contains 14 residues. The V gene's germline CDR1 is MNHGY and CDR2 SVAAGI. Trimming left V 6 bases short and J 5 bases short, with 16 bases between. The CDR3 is CASRAFGGRETQYF. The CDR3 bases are TGTGCCAGCAGGGCATTTGGAGGGAGGGAGACCCAGTACTTC.

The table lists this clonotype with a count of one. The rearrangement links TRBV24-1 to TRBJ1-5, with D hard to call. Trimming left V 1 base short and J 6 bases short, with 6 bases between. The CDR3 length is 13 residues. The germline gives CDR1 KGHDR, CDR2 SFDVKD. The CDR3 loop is CATSDLGTQPQHF. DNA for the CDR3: TGTGCCACCAGTGATTTAGGAACTCAGCCCCAGCATTTT.

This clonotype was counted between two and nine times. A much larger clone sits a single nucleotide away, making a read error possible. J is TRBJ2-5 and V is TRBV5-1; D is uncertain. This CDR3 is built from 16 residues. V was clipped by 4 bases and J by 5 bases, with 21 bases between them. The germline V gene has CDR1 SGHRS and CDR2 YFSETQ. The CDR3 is CASSQDLVGLGETQYF. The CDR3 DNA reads TGCGCCAGCAGCCAAGATTTAGTGGGTTTGGGGGAGACCCAGTACTTC. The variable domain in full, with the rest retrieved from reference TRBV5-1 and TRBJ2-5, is KAGVTQTPRYLIKTRGQQVTLSCSPISGHRSVSWYQQTPGQGLQFLFEYFSETQRNKGNFPGRFSGRQFSNSRSEMNVSTLELGDSALYLCASSQDLVGLGETQYFGPGTRLLVL.

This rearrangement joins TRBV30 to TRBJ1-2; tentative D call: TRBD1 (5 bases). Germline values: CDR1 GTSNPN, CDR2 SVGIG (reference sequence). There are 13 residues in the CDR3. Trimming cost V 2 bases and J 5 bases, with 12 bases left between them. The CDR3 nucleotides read TGTGCCTGGAGTACTCAGGGTGGATATGGCTACACCTTC. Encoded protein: CAWSTQGGYGYTF.

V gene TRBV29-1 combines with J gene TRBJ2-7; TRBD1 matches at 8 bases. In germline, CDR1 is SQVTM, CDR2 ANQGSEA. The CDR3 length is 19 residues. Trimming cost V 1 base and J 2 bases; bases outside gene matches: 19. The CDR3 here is CSVEVRAGRGRSPTYEQYF. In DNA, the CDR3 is TGCAGCGTTGAAGTGAGGGCCGGCAGGGGGCGATCCCCTACCTACGAGCAGTACTTC.

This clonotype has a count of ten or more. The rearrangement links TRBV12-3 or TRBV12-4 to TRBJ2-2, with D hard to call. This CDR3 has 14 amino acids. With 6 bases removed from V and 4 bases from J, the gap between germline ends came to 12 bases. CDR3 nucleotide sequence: TGTGCCAGCAGCCCCAGCCCGACCACCGGGGAGCTGTTTTTT. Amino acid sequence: CASSPSPTTGELFF.

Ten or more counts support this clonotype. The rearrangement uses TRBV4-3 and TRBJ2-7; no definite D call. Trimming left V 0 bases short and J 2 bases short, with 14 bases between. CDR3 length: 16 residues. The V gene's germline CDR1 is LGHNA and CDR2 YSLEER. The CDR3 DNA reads TGCGCCAGCAGCCAAGATCGAGCCGGGTTTACCTACGAGCAGTACTTC. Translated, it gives CASSQDRAGFTYEQYF.

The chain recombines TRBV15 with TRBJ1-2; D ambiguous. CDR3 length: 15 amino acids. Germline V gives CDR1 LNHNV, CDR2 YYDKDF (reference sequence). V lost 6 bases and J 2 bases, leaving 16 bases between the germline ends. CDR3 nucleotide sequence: TGTGCCACCAGGGAATCGGGGAGTGGGAACTATGGCTACACCTTC. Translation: CATRESGSGNYGYTF.

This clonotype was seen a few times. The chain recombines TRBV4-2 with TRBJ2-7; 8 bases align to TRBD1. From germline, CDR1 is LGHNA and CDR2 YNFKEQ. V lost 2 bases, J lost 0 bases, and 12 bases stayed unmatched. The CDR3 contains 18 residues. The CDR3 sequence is CASSQRTGFALSSYEQYF. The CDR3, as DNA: TGTGCCAGCAGCCAAAGGACAGGGTTTGCGTTGAGCTCCTACGAGCAGTACTTC.

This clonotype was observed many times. CDR3 DNA: TGTGCCAGCAGTTTCGACAGCCCTAACTATGGCTACACCTTC. Translating gives CASSFDSPNYGYTF. The J gene is TRBJ1-2, the V gene TRBV12-3 or TRBV12-4, with a possible D match to TRBD1 (5 bases). The CDR3 is 14 amino acids. Trimming pared 3 bases from V and 0 bases from J, leaving 8 bases between.

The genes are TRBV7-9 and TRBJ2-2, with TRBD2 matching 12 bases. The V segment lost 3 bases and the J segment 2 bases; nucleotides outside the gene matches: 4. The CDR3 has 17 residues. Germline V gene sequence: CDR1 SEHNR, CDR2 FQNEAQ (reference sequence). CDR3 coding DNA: TGTGCCAGCAGCTTGGTACTAGCGGGAGGAAACACCGGGGAGCTGTTTTTT. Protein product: CASSLVLAGGNTGELFF.

The CDR3 DNA reads TGTGCCAGCACCTTAGCGGGAGGGAAAAACATTCAGTACTTC. Protein product: CASTLAGGKNIQYF. The chain joins TRBV12-3 or TRBV12-4 to TRBJ2-4; 11 nucleotides align to TRBD2. Trimming took 7 bases from V and 4 from J; bases not matched to a gene: 3. The length of the CDR3 is 14 residues.

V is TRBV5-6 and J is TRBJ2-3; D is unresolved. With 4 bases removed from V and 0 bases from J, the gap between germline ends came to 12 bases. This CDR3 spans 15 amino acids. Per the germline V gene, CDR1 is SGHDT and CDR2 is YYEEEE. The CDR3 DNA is TGTGCCAGCAGCCGAGTCCCCGGTAGCACAGATACGCAGTATTTT. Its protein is CASSRVPGSTDTQYF.

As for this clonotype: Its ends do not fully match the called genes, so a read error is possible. DNA for the CDR3: TGTGCCAGCAGCCACCAACGACTAGTTCGGAACAATGAAGCTTTCTTT. It yields the protein CASSHQRLVRNNEAFF. The rearrangement uses TRBV5-4 and TRBJ1-1, with D hard to call. Germline CDR1 is SGHNT and CDR2 is YYREEE (reference sequence). The CDR3 is made up of 16 amino acids.

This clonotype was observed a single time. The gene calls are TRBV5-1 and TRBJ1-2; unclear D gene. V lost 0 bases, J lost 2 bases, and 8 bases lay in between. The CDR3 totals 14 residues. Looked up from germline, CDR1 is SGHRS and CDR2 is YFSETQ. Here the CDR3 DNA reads TGCGCCAGCAGCTTGGAGCCAGACAACTATGGCTACACCTTC. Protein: CASSLEPDNYGYTF.

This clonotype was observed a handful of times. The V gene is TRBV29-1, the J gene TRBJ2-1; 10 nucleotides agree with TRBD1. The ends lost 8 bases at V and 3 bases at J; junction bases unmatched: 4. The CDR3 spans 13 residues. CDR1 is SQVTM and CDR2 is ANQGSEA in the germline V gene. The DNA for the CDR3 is TGCAGCACGGACAGGGGGGACTACAATGAGCAGTTCTTC. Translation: CSTDRGDYNEQFF.